The present entry profiles one T cell receptor (beta chain) with its context. Trimming stripped 10 bases from V and 0 bases from J, with 7 bases between. Looked up from germline, CDR1 is MDHEN and CDR2 is SYDVKM. The CDR3 spans 12 residues. 60 Vbeta and 13 Jbeta primers were used in PCR. Using immunoSEQ multiplex PCR, the repertoire was profiled, and TCRdb retains in-frame clones only, with some absent. The data show 200,000 to 250,000 clones, approximately 81% seen once. This sample stems from a study of cytomegalovirus exposure and HLA in healthy donors. The chain is built from TRBV28 and TRBJ1-3; D is undetermined. The sample taken for sequencing was PBMCs. The receptor was isolated from a man aged 30-40 years in good health and CMV-seronegative. The CDR3 loop is CATQRSGNTIYF. CDR3 nucleotide sequence: TGTGCCACGCAGCGCTCTGGAAACACCATATATTTT.